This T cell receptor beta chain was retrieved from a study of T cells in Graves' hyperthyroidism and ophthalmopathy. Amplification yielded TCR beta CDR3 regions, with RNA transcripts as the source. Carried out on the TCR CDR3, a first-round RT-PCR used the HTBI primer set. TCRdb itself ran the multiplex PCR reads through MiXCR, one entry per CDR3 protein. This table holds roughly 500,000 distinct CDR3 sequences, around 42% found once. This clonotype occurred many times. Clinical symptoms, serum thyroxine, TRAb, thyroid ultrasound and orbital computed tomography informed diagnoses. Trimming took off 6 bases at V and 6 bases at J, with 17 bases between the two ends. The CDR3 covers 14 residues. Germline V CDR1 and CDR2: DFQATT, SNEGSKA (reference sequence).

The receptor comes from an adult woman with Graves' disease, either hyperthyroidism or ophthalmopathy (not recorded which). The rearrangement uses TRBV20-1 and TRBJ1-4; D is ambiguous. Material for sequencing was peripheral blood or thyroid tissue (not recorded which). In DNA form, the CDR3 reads TGCAGTGCCCTTTCGACTTCACGAGATGAAAAACTGTTTTTT. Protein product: CSALSTSRDEKLFF.